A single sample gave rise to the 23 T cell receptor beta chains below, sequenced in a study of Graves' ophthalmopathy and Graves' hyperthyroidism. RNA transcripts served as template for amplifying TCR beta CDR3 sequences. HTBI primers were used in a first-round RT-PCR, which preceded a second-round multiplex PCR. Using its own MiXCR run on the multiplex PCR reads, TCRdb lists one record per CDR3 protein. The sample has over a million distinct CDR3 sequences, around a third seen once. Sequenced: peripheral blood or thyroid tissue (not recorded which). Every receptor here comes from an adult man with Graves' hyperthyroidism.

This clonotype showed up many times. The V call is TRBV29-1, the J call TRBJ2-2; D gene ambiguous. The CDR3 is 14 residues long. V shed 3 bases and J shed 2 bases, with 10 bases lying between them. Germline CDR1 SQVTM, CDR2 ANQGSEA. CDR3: CSVEESINTGELFF. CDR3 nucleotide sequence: TGCAGCGTTGAGGAAAGTATCAACACCGGGGAGCTGTTTTTT.

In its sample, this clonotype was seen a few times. The CDR3 is CASSLEGVRNSGNTIYF. CDR3 DNA: TGCGCCAGCAGCTTGGAGGGGGTGAGGAACTCTGGAAACACCATATATTTT. This chain connects TRBV5-1 to TRBJ1-3, with a possible D match to TRBD1 (6 bases). CDR1 is SGHRS, CDR2 YFSETQ, per germline. This CDR3 is built from 17 residues. The germline V and J ends were trimmed by 0 bases and 0 bases, with 13 bases remaining between them.

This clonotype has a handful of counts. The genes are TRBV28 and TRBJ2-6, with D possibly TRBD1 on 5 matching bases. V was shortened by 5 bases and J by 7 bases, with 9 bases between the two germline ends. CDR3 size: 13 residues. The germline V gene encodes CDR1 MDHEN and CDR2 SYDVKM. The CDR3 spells CASSKGDANVLTF. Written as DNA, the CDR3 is TGTGCCAGCAGTAAAGGGGATGCCAACGTCCTGACTTTC.

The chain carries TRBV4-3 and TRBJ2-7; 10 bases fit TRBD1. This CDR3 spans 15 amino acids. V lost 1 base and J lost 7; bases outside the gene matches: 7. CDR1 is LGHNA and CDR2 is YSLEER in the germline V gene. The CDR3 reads CASSQVGQGVWEQYF. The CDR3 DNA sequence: TGCGCCAGCAGCCAAGTAGGACAGGGGGTTTGGGAGCAGTACTTC.

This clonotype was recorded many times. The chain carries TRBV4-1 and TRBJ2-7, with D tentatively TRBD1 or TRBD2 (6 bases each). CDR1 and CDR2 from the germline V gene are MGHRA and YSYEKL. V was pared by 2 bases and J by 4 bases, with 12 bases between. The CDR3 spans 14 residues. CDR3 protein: CASSQTTGRYEQYF. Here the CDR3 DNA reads TGCGCCAGCAGCCAAACAACAGGGAGGTACGAGCAGTACTTC.

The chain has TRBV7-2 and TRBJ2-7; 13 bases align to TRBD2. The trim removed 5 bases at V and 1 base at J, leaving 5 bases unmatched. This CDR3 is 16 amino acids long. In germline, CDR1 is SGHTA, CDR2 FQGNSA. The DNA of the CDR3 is TGTGCCAGCAGCCCGACGGGACTAGCGGGGTCCTACGAGCAGTACTTC. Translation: CASSPTGLAGSYEQYF.

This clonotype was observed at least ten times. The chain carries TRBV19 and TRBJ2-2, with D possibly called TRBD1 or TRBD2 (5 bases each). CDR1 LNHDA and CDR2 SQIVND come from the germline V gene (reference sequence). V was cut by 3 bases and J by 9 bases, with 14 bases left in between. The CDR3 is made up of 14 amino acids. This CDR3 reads CASSIRQSSWELFF. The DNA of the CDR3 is TGTGCCAGTAGTATCCGACAGTCTAGCTGGGAGCTGTTTTTT.

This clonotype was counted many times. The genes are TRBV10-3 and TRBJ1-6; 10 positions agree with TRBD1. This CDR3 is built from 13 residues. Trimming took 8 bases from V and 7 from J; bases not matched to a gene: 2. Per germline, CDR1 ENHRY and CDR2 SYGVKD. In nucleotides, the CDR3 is TGTGCCATCCAGGGACAGGGGAATTCACCCCTCCACTTT. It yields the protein CAIQGQGNSPLHF.

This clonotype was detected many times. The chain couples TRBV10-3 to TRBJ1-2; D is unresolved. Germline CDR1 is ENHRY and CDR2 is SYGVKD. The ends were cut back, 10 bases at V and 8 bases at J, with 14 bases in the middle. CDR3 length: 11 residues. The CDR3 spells CATSSDRGYTF. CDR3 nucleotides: TGTGCCACATCTTCGGATAGGGGCTACACCTTC.

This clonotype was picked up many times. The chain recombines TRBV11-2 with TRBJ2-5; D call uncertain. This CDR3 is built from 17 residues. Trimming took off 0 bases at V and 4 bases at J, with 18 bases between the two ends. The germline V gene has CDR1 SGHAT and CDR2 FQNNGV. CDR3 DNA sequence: TGTGCCAGCAGCTTAGATCTCGCTCGGAACCTCCGAGAGACCCAGTACTTC. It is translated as CASSLDLARNLRETQYF. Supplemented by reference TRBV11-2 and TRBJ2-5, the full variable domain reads EAGVAQSPRYKIIEKRQSVAFWCNPISGHATLYWYQQILGQGPKLLIQFQNNGVVDDSQLPKDRFSAERLKGVDSTLKIQPAKLEDSAVYLCASSLDLARNLRETQYFGPGTRLLVL.

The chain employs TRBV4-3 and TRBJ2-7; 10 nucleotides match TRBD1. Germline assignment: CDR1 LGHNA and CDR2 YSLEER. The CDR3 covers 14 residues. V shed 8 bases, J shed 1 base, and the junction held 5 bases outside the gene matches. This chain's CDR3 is CASAGDRGSYEQYF. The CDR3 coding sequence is TGCGCCAGCGCCGGGGACAGGGGTTCCTACGAGCAGTACTTC.

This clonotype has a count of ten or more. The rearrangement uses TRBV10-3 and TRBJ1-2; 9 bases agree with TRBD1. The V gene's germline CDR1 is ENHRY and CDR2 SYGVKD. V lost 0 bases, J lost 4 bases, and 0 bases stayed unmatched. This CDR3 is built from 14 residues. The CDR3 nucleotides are TGTGCCATCAGTGAGTCGACAGGGGGCTATGGCTACACCTTC. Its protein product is CAISESTGGYGYTF.

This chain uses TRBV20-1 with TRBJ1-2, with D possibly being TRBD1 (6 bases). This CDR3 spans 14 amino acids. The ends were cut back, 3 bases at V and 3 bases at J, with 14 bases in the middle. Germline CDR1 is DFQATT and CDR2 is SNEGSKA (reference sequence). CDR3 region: CSARDSVIDYGYTF. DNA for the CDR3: TGCAGTGCTAGGGACAGTGTGATCGACTATGGCTACACCTTC.

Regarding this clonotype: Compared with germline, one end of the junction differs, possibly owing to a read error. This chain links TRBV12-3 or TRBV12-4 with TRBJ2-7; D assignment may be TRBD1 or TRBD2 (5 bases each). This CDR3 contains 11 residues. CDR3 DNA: TGTGCCAGCAGTGGGACGAACGAGCAGTGCTTC. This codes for CASSGTNEQCF.

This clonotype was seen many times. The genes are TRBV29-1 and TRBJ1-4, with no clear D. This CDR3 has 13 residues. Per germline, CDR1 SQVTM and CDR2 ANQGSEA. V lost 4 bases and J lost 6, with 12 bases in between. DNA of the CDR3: TGCAGCGTTGTAGGCGAGCGGGATGAAAAACTGTTTTTT. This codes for CSVVGERDEKLFF.

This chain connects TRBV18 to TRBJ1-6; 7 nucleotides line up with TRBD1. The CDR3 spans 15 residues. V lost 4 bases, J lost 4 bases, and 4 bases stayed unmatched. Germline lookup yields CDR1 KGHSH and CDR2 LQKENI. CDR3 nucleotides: TGTGCCAGCTCACGGGGACAGATGTATAATTCACCCCTCCACTTT. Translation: CASSRGQMYNSPLHF.

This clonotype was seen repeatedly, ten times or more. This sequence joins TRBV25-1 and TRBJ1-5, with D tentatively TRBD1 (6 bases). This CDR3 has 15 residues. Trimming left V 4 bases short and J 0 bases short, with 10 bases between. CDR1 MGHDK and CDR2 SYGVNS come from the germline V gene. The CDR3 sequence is CASSGGHSSNQPQHF. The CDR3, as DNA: TGTGCCAGCAGTGGGGGACATTCTAGCAATCAGCCCCAGCATTTT.

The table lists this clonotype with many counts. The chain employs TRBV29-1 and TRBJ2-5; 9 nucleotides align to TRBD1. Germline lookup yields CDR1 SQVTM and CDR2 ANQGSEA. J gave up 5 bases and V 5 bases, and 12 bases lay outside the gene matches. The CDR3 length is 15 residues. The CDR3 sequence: CSVTTGTGLGETQYF. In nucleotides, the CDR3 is TGCAGCGTTACAACCGGGACAGGGCTCGGTGAGACCCAGTACTTC.

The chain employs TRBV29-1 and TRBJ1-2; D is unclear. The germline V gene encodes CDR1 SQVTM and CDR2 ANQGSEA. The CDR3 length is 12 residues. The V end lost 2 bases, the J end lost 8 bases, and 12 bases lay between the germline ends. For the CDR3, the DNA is TGCAGCGTTGAATATACGGGAGGGGGCTACACCTTC. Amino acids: CSVEYTGGGYTF. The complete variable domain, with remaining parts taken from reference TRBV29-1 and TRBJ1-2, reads SAVISQKPSRDICQRGTSLTIQCQVDSQVTMMFWYRQQPGQSLTLIATANQGSEATYESGFVIDKFPISRPNLTFSTLTVSNMSPEDSSIYLCSVEYTGGGYTFGSGTRLTVV.

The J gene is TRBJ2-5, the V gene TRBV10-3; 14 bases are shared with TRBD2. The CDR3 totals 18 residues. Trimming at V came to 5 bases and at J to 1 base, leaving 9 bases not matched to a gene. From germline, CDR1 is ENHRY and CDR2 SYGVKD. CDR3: CAISTGLAGGPVQETQYF. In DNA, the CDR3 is TGTGCCATCAGTACTGGACTAGCGGGAGGCCCGGTCCAAGAGACCCAGTACTTC.

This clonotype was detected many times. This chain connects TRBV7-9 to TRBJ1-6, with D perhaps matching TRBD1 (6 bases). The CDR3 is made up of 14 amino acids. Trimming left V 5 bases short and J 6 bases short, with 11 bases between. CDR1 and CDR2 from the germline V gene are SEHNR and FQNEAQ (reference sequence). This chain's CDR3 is CASSRAGANSPLHF. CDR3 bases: TGTGCCAGCAGCCGGGCGGGGGCTAATTCACCCCTCCACTTT.

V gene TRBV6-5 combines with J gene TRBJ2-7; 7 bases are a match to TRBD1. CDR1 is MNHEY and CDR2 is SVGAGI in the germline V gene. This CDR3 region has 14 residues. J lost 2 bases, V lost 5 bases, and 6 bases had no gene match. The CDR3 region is CASSQGVGAYEQYF. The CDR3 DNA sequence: TGTGCCAGCAGTCAGGGGGTTGGGGCCTACGAGCAGTACTTC.

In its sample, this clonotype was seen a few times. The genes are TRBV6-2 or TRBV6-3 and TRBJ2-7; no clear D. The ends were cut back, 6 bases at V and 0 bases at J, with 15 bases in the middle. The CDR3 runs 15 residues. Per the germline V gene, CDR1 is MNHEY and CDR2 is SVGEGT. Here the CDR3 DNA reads TGTGCCAGCAGACCAGACCCTCTCTACTCCTACGAGCAGTACTTC. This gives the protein CASRPDPLYSYEQYF.